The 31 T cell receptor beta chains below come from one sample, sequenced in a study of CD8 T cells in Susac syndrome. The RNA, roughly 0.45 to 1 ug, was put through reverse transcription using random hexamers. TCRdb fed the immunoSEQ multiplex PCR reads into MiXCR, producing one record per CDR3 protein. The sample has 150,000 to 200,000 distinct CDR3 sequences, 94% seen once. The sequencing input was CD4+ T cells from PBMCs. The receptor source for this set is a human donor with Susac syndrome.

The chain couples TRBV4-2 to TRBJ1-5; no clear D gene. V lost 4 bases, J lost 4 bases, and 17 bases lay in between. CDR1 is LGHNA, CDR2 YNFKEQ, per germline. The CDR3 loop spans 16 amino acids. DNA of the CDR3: TGTGCCAGCAGCCCAATAGGCAGGACGGAAAATCAGCCCCAGCATTTT. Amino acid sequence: CASSPIGRTENQPQHF.

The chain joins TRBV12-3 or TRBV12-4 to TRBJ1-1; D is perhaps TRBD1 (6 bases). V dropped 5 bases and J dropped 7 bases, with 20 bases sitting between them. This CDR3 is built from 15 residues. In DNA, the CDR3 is TGTGCCAGCAGTGGGGTTTGGGGGGCCCCTAGTGAAGCTTTCTTT. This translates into CASSGVWGAPSEAFF.

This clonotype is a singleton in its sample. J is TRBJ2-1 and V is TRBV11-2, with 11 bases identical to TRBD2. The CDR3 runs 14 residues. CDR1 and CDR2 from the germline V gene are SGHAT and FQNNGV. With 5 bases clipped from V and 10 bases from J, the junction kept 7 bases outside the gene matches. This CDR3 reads CASSLGLAGLEQFF. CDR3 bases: TGTGCCAGCAGCCTCGGACTAGCGGGCCTAGAGCAGTTCTTC. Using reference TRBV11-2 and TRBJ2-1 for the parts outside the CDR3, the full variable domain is EAGVAQSPRYKIIEKRQSVAFWCNPISGHATLYWYQQILGQGPKLLIQFQNNGVVDDSQLPKDRFSAERLKGVDSTLKIQPAKLEDSAVYLCASSLGLAGLEQFFGPGTRLTVL.

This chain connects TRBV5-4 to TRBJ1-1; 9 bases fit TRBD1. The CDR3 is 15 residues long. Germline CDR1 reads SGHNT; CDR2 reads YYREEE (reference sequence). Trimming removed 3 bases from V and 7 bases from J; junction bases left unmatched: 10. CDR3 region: CASSSPGGQGFEAFF. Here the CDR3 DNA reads TGTGCCAGCAGCTCACCCGGGGGACAGGGTTTTGAAGCTTTCTTT. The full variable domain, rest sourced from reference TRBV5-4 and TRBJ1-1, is ETGVTQSPTHLIKTRGQQVTLRCSSQSGHNTVSWYQQALGQGPQFIFQYYREEENGRGNFPPRFSGLQFPNYSSELNVNALELDDSALYLCASSSPGGQGFEAFFGQGTRLTVV.

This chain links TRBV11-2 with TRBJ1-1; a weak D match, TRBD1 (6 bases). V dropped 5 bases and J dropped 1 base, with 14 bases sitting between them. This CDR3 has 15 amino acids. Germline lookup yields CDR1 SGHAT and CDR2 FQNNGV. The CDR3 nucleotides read TGTGCCAGCAGCAAACGAGACAGGCCGAACACTGAAGCTTTCTTT. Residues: CASSKRDRPNTEAFF.

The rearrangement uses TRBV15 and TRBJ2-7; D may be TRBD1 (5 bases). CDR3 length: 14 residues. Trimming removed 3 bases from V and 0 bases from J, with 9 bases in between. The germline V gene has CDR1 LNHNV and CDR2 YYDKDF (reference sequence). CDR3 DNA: TGTGCCACCAGCAGCCCTCAGGGCTCCTACGAGCAGTACTTC. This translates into CATSSPQGSYEQYF.

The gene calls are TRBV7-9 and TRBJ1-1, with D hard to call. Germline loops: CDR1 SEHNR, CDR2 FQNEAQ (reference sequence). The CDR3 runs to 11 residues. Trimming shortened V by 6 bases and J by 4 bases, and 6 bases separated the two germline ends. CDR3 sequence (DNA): TGTGCCAGCAGGGAGGGCACTGAAGCTTTCTTT. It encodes CASREGTEAFF.

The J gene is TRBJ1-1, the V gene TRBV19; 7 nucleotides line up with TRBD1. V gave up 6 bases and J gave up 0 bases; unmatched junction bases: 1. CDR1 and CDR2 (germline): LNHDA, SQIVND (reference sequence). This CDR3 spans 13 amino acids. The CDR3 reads CASRGTVNTEAFF. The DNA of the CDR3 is TGTGCCAGTAGAGGGACAGTGAACACTGAAGCTTTCTTT.

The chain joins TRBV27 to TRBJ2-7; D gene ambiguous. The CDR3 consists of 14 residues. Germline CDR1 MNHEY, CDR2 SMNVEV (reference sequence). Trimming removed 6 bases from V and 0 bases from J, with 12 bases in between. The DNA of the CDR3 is TGTGCCAGCAGACAAATGGGTAGCTCCTACGAGCAGTACTTC. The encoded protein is CASRQMGSSYEQYF.

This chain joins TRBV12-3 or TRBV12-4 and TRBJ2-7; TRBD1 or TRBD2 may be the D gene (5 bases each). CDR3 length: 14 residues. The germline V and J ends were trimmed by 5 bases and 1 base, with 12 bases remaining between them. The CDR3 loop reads CASSPRGGSYEQYF. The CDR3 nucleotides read TGTGCCAGCAGTCCCCGGGGCGGATCCTACGAGCAGTACTTC.

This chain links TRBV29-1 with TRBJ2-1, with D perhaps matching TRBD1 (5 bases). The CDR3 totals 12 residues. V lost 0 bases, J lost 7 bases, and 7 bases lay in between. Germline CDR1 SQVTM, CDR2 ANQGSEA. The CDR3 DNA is TGCAGCGTTGAAGATCCAGGGAATGAGCAGTTCTTC. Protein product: CSVEDPGNEQFF.

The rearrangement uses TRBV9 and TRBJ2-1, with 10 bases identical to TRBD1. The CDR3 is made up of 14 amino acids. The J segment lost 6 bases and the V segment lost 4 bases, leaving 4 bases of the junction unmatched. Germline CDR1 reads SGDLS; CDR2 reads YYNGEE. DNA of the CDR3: TGTGCCAGCAGCAAGGGACAGGGGTCCAATGAGCAGTTCTTC. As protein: CASSKGQGSNEQFF.

The CDR3 protein is CASSTNRATGELFF. CDR3 sequence (DNA): TGTGCCAGTAGTACGAACAGGGCTACCGGGGAGCTGTTTTTT. This sequence joins TRBV19 and TRBJ2-2, with a weak D call TRBD1 (6 bases). Trimming shortened V by 4 bases and J by 5 bases, and 11 bases separated the two germline ends. CDR1 is LNHDA, CDR2 SQIVND, per germline (reference sequence). This CDR3 is built from 14 residues.

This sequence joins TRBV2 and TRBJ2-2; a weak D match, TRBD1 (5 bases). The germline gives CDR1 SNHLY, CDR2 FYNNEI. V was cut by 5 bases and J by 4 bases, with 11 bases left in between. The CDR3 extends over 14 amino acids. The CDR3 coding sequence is TGTGCCAGCAGTTTCAGGGCGAGCACCGGGGAGCTGTTTTTT. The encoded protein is CASSFRASTGELFF.

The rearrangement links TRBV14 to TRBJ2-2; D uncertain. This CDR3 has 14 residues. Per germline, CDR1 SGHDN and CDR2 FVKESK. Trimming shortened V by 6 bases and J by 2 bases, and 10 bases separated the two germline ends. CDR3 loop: CASSFQANTGELFF. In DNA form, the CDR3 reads TGTGCCAGCAGTTTTCAGGCCAACACCGGGGAGCTGTTTTTT.

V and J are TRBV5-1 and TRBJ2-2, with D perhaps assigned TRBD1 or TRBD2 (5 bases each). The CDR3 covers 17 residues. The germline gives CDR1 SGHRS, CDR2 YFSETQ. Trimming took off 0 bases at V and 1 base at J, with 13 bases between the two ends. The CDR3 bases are TGCGCCAGCAGCTTGGAAGTCGGGGCAGGGAACACCGGGGAGCTGTTTTTT. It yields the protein CASSLEVGAGNTGELFF.

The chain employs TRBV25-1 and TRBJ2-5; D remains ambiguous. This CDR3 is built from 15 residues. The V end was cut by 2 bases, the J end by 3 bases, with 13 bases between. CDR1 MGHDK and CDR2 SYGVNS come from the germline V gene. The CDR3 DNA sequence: TGTGCCAGCAGTGAAATAGACCCTGGCAAAGAGACCCAGTACTTC. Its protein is CASSEIDPGKETQYF.

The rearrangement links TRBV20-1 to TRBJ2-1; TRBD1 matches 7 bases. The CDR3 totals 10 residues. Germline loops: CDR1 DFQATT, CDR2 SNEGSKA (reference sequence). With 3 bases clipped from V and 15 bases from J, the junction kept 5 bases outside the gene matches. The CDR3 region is CSARQDRLFF. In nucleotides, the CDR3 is TGCAGTGCTAGGCAGGACAGGCTGTTCTTC.

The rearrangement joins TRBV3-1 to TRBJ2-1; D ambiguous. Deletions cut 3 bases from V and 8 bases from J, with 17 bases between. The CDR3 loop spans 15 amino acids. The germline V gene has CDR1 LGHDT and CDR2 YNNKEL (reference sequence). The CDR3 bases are TGTGCCAGCAGCCACTATAGGTCAGGCGCGGATGAGCAGTTCTTC. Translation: CASSHYRSGADEQFF.

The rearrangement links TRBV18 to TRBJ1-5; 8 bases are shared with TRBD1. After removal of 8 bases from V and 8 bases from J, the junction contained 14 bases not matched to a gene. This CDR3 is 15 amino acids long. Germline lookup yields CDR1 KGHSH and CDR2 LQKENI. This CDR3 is CASTHGQGGLEPQHF. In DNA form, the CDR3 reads TGTGCCAGCACCCATGGACAGGGTGGGTTGGAGCCCCAGCATTTT.

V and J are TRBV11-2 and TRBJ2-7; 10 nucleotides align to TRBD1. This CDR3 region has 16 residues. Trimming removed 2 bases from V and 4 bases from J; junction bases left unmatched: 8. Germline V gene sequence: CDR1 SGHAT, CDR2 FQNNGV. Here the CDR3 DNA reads TGTGCCAGCAGCTTAAGCACGGGACAGGGGTTATACGAGCAGTACTTC. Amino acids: CASSLSTGQGLYEQYF. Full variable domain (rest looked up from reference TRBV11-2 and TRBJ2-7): EAGVAQSPRYKIIEKRQSVAFWCNPISGHATLYWYQQILGQGPKLLIQFQNNGVVDDSQLPKDRFSAERLKGVDSTLKIQPAKLEDSAVYLCASSLSTGQGLYEQYFGPGTRLTVT.

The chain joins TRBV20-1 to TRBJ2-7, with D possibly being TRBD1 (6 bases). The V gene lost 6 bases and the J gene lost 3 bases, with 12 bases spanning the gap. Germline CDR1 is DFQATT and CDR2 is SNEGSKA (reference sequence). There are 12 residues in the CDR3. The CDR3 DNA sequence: TGCAGTGCCCCGGACAGCTACTACGAGCAGTACTTC. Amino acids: CSAPDSYYEQYF.

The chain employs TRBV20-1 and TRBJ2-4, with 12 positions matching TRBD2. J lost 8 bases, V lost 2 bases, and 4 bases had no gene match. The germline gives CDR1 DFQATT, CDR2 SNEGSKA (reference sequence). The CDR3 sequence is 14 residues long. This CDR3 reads CSARKTSGGDIQYF. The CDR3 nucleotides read TGCAGTGCTAGAAAGACTAGCGGGGGTGACATTCAGTACTTC.

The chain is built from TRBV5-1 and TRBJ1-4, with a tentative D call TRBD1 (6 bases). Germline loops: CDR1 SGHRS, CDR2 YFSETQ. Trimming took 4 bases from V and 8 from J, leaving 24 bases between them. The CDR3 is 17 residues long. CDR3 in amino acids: CASSQQAQGSPGEKLFF. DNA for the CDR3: TGCGCCAGCAGCCAACAGGCACAGGGCTCCCCGGGGGAAAAACTGTTTTTT.

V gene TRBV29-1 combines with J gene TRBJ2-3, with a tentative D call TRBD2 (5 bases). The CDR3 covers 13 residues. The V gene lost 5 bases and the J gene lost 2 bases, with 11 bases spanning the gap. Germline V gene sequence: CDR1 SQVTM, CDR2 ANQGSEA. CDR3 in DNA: TGCAGCGTTAGCGGTAGAGTCACAGATACGCAGTATTTT. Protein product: CSVSGRVTDTQYF.

The CDR3 is CASSPWTGGDNGYTF. The CDR3 DNA sequence: TGCGCCAGCAGCCCCTGGACAGGGGGAGACAATGGCTACACCTTC. This chain uses TRBV5-1 with TRBJ1-2; 10 nucleotides line up with TRBD1. V dropped 4 bases and J dropped 6; count of bases not matched to a gene: 9. CDR3 length: 15 residues. Per the germline V gene, CDR1 is SGHRS and CDR2 is YFSETQ.

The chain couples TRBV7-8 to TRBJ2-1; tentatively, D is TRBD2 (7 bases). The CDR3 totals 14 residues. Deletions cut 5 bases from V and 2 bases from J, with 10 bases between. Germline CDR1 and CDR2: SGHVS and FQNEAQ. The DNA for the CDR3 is TGTGCCAGCAGCAGGGAGGGGGCCTACAATGAGCAGTTCTTC. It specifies CASSREGAYNEQFF.

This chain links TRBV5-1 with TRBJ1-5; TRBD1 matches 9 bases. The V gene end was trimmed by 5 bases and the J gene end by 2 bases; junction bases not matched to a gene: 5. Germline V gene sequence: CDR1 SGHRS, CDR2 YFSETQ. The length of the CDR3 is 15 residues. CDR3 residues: CASRRTGEGNQPQHF. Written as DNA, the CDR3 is TGCGCCAGCAGAAGGACAGGGGAAGGCAATCAGCCCCAGCATTTT.

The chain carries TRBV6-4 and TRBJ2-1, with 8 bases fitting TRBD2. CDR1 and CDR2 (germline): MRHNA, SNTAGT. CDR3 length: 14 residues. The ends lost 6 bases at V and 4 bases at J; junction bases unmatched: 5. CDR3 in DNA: TGTGCCAGCAGCCTAGCGGGTCGATACAATGAGCAGTTCTTC. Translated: CASSLAGRYNEQFF.

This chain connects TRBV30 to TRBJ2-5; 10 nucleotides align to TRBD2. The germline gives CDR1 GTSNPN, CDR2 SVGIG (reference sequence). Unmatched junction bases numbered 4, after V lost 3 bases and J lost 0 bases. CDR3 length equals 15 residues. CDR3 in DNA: TGTGCCTGGAGGTTACTAGCGGGGTACCAAGAGACCCAGTACTTC. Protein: CAWRLLAGYQETQYF.

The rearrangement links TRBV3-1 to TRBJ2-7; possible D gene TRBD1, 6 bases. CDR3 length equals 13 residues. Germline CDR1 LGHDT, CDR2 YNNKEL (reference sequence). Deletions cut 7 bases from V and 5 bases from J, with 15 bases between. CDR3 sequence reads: CASTQGLKNEQYF. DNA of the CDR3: TGTGCCAGCACCCAGGGGTTAAAGAACGAGCAGTACTTC.